This entry lists 5 T cell receptor beta chains sequenced from one sample in a study of T cell repertoires in cytomegalovirus infection. TCRdb called the reads again in MiXCR, with one record for every CDR3 protein. The repertoire holds around 450,000 distinct CDR3 sequences, with roughly 30% as singletons. Input material: PBMCs. All receptors come from a human donor in good health (CMV status not recorded). Some clones in this sample may be carry-over from other donors' samples.

With respect to this clonotype: A single base separates this from a much larger clone, so it may be a read error. As DNA, the CDR3 is TGTGCCAGCAGCTTAGCGCGGGCAGGTGGCGCCTACAATGAGCAGTTCTTC. This sequence encodes CASSLARAGGAYNEQFF. V usage is TRBV7-6 and J usage is TRBJ2-1, with D perhaps TRBD2 (5 bases). The V end was cut by 0 bases, the J end by 2 bases, with 14 bases between. CDR1 and CDR2 from the germline V gene are SGHVS and FNYEAQ. The CDR3 runs 17 residues.

The gene calls are TRBV5-5 and TRBJ1-5, with 7 nucleotides matching TRBD1. This CDR3 is built from 16 residues. Germline CDR1 SGHKS, CDR2 YYEKEE (reference sequence). Trimming removed 4 bases from V and 7 bases from J; junction bases left unmatched: 14. The CDR3 protein is CASSTGTAEFLQPQHF. The CDR3 DNA reads as TGTGCCAGCAGCACCGGGACAGCCGAGTTCTTGCAGCCCCAGCATTTT.

This clonotype has a count of ten or more. Here the CDR3 DNA reads TGTGCCAGCAGCTTAGGTTCGCGGAGCCGGAATGAAAAACTGTTTTTT. Protein: CASSLGSRSRNEKLFF. The chain uses TRBV11-2 and TRBJ1-4; D is unclear. CDR3 size: 16 residues. From germline, CDR1 is SGHAT and CDR2 FQNNGV. Trimming removed 1 base from V and 5 bases from J, with 14 bases in between.

This clonotype was found a few times. This chain links TRBV6-5 with TRBJ1-2, with 7 nucleotides matching TRBD1. The V and J ends lost 0 bases and 8 bases, in that order; junction bases with no gene match: 6. Germline values: CDR1 MNHEY, CDR2 SVGAGI. The CDR3 length is 14 residues. The CDR3 coding sequence is TGTGCCAGCAGTTACTCGGGGGGACAGTACGGCTACACCTTC. It encodes CASSYSGGQYGYTF.

This clonotype was observed at least ten times. The chain uses TRBV12-3 or TRBV12-4 and TRBJ1-1; TRBD1 might be the D (5 bases). V lost 10 bases to trimming and J lost 0 bases, with 15 bases between them. The CDR3 is made up of 14 amino acids. CDR3 bases: TGTGCCACCAAGTTTGGGGGACTGAACACTGAAGCTTTCTTT. Protein sequence: CATKFGGLNTEAFF.